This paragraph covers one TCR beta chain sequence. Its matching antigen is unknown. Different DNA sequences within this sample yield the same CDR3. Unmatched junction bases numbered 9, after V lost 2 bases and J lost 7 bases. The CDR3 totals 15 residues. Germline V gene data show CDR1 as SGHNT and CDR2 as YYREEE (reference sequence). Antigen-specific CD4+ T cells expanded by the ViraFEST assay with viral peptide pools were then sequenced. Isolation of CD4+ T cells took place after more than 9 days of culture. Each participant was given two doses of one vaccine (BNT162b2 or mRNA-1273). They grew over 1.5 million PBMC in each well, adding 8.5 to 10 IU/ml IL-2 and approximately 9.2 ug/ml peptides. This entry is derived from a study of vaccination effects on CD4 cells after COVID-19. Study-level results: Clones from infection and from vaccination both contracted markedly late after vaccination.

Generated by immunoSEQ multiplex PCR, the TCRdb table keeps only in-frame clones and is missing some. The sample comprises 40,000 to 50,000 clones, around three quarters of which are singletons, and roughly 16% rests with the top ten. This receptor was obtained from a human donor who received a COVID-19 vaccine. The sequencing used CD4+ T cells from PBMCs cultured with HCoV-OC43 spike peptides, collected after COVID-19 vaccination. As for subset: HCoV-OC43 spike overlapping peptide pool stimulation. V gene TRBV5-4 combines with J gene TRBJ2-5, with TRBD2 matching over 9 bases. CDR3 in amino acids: CASSLWAGGPGTQYF. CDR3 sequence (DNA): TGTGCCAGCAGCTTATGGGCGGGGGGGCCGGGGACCCAGTACTTC.